A selection of T cell receptor beta chains follows, all from one sample in a study of cytomegalovirus exposure and HLA in healthy donors. Profiled with immunoSEQ multiplex PCR; TCRdb holds only in-frame clones, not every one. The data contain roughly 120,000 clones, 73% of them singletons. The material sequenced was PBMCs. These receptors were collected from a middle-aged woman in good health and CMV-seronegative. Both conserved end residues are part of each CDR3. Fields, in order: V gene, J gene, D gene, clone size, CDR3 protein, CDR3 DNA. D genes are given only for firm matches. Clone size is not always given. Where it is, it says once, few, many or a class for expanded clones.

>TRBV6-1|TRBJ1-1|.|.
CASRQVLNTEAFF
TGTGCCAGCAGACAGGTCCTGAACACTGAAGCTTTCTTT
>TRBV10-3|TRBJ1-3|.|.
CAITDRSQPGNTIYF
TGTGCCATCACCGACAGGTCTCAACCTGGAAACACCATATATTTT
>TRBV6-5|TRBJ1-2|TRBD1|once
CASRRQGGYGYTF
TGTGCCAGCAGGAGACAGGGGGGCTATGGCTACACCTTC
>TRBV4-1|TRBJ1-2|.|few
CASSQDPNPGYGYTF
TGCGCCAGCAGCCAAGATCCCAACCCGGGCTATGGCTACACCTTC
>TRBV7-9|TRBJ1-2|.|.
CASSASRVDGYTF
TGTGCCAGCAGCGCCAGCAGGGTGGATGGCTACACCTTC
>TRBV4-3|TRBJ2-7|TRBD1|.
CASSQVRGRGTGSYEQYF
TGCGCCAGCAGCCAAGTTAGGGGGCGGGGGACAGGGTCCTACGAGCAGTACTTC
>TRBV25-1|TRBJ2-7|TRBD1|.
CASSARPGQQQYF
TGTGCCAGCAGTGCCAGACCGGGACAGCAGCAGTACTTC
>TRBV6-6|TRBJ2-2|.|.
CASRGTLTGELFF
TGTGCCAGCAGGGGGACACTCACCGGGGAGCTGTTTTTT
>TRBV6-1|TRBJ2-7|TRBD1|.
CASSEGDRGLEEQYF
TGTGCCAGCAGTGAAGGGGACAGGGGCCTGGAGGAGCAGTACTTC
>TRBV5-6|TRBJ2-3|TRBD2|.
CASRARGGTDTQYF
TGTGCCAGCAGGGCCCGGGGGGGCACAGATACGCAGTATTTT
>TRBV13|TRBJ2-5|.|.
CASSHGLTRETQYF
TGTGCCAGCAGCCACGGACTGACTCGAGAGACCCAGTACTTC
>TRBV7-2|TRBJ1-5|.|.
CASSLAGRSNQPQHF
TGTGCCAGCAGCTTAGCGGGGCGTAGCAATCAGCCCCAGCATTTT
>TRBV28|TRBJ1-5|.|.
CASRKLGGSGYSNQPQHF
TGTGCCAGCAGGAAACTGGGGGGTTCCGGTTATAGCAATCAGCCCCAGCATTTT
>TRBV7-3|TRBJ2-7|TRBD1|.
CASSPRGTGNYEQYF
TGTGCCAGCAGCCCTCGGGGGACAGGAAACTACGAGCAGTACTTC
>TRBV21-1|TRBJ2-7|.|.
CASSKVCLAGVPYEQYF
TGTGCCAGCAGCAAAGTATGCCTAGCGGGAGTCCCCTACGAGCAGTACTTC
>TRBV5-1|TRBJ2-5|TRBD2|.
CASSLDIAGAQETQYF
TGCGCCAGCAGCTTGGATATAGCGGGGGCACAAGAGACCCAGTACTTC
>TRBV29-1|TRBJ2-5|.|.
CSVERQVSQETQYF
TGCAGCGTTGAACGTCAGGTGTCACAAGAGACCCAGTACTTC
>TRBV7-2|TRBJ2-2|TRBD2|few
CASSAGTRTGELFF
TGTGCCAGCAGCGCAGGGACTAGAACCGGGGAGCTGTTTTTT
>TRBV4-3|TRBJ1-1|TRBD1|.
CASSPRQGIPEAFF
TGCGCCAGCAGCCCGAGACAGGGCATCCCTGAAGCTTTCTTT
>TRBV6-4|TRBJ1-5|.|few
CASTRLGGQTNQPQHF
TGTGCCAGCACCAGACTGGGGGGGCAGACCAATCAGCCCCAGCATTTT
>TRBV2|TRBJ1-1|.|.
CASRAEYGTPAAFF
TGTGCCAGCAGGGCGGAATACGGGACACCGGCGGCTTTCTTT
>TRBV7-3|TRBJ2-7|TRBD2|.
CASSSSGGQDEQYF
TGTGCCAGCAGCTCTTCGGGAGGGCAGGACGAGCAGTACTTC
>TRBV5-4|TRBJ2-5|.|.
CASGGLETQYF
TGTGCCAGCGGGGGGTTAGAGACCCAGTACTTC
>TRBV4-2|TRBJ2-2|TRBD1|few
CASSPGTGTGTGELFF
TGTGCCAGCAGCCCAGGGACAGGGACTGGCACCGGGGAGCTGTTTTTT
>TRBV18|TRBJ1-5|TRBD1|.
CASSPRDRGPQPQHF
TGTGCCAGCTCACCCCGGGACAGGGGGCCTCAGCCCCAGCATTTT
>TRBV29-1|TRBJ2-1|.|few
CSVEGATDSYNEQFF
TGCAGCGTTGAGGGGGCCACAGACTCCTACAATGAGCAGTTCTTC
>TRBV29-1|TRBJ2-1|TRBD2|.
CSVDKSGGDEQFF
TGCAGCGTTGATAAGTCTGGGGGGGATGAGCAGTTCTTC
>TRBV7-9|TRBJ2-5|.|.
CASSLGVRVSPRETQYF
TGTGCCAGCAGCTTAGGAGTCAGGGTCAGCCCCCGCGAGACCCAGTACTTC
>TRBV19|TRBJ2-2|.|.
CASSRVDYTGELFF
TGTGCCAGTAGTCGCGTGGACTACACCGGGGAGCTGTTTTTT
>TRBV11-2|TRBJ1-2|.|.
CASSPGRGKNYGYTF
TGTGCCAGCAGCCCAGGGAGGGGCAAAAACTATGGCTACACCTTC
>TRBV7-3|TRBJ2-2|.|.
CASSPSGLNTGELFF
TGTGCCAGCAGCCCCAGTGGGCTGAACACCGGGGAGCTGTTTTTT
>TRBV5-4|TRBJ2-1|.|.
CASSYDSGTHNEQFF
TGTGCCAGCAGCTATGACTCCGGGACTCACAATGAGCAGTTCTTC
>TRBV4-3|TRBJ1-2|.|.
CASSQDYGDSYGYTF
TGCGCCAGCAGCCAAGACTACGGAGATAGCTATGGCTACACCTTC
>TRBV6-5|TRBJ1-2|TRBD1|.
CASSYSQGYGYTF
TGTGCCAGCAGTTACTCACAGGGGTATGGCTACACCTTC
>TRBV2|TRBJ2-1|TRBD2|few
CATKPSSGLYNEQFF
TGTGCCACCAAACCCTCTAGCGGACTTTACAATGAGCAGTTCTTC
>TRBV7-2|TRBJ2-7|TRBD2|.
CASSPLAGGPEQYF
TGTGCCAGCAGCCCCCTAGCGGGGGGGCCGGAGCAGTACTTC
>TRBV4-3|TRBJ1-2|.|.
CASSQDRRDYTF
TGCGCCAGCAGCCAAGATCGCAGGGACTACACCTTC
>TRBV27|TRBJ2-3|TRBD2|.
CASSSGTSGRVVDTQYF
TGTGCCAGCAGTTCTGGGACTAGCGGGAGAGTCGTAGATACGCAGTATTTT
>TRBV18|TRBJ1-3|TRBD1|.
CASSTRDRTGNTIYF
TGTGCCAGCTCAACAAGGGACAGGACTGGAAACACCATATATTTT
>TRBV19|TRBJ2-2|TRBD2|.
CASDSGATTGELFF
TGTGCCAGTGACAGCGGGGCGACCACCGGGGAGCTGTTTTTT
>TRBV19|TRBJ2-2|TRBD2|.
CASSPPRTSGSANTGELFF
TGTGCCAGTAGTCCCCCTCGGACTAGCGGGAGTGCGAACACCGGGGAGCTGTTTTTT
>TRBV6-5|TRBJ1-1|.|.
CASSYSAGTEAFF
TGTGCCAGCAGTTACTCGGCGGGGACTGAAGCTTTCTTT
>TRBV7-9|TRBJ2-2|TRBD1|.
CASSSPGQGHGELFF
TGTGCCAGCAGCTCGCCGGGACAGGGGCACGGGGAGCTGTTTTTT
>TRBV4-2|TRBJ1-2|.|.
CASSQDGQGGGYTF
TGTGCCAGCAGCCAAGATGGGCAGGGTGGGGGCTACACCTTC
>TRBV2|TRBJ1-3|TRBD1|.
CASTRTGANFGGNTIYF
TGTGCCAGCACGAGGACAGGGGCGAATTTTGGTGGAAACACCATATATTTT
>TRBV5-1|TRBJ1-3|.|once
CASSYGRDSGNTIYF
TGCGCCAGCAGCTACGGGAGGGACTCTGGAAACACCATATATTTT
>TRBV7-2|TRBJ2-7|TRBD2|.
CASSLLAGGPQHREYEQYF
TGTGCCAGCAGCCTCTTAGCGGGGGGGCCTCAGCACAGGGAATACGAGCAGTACTTC
>TRBV7-8|TRBJ2-7|TRBD1|.
CASSFSGGGGTGGREQYF
TGTGCCAGCAGCTTCTCGGGGGGTGGTGGGACAGGGGGCCGCGAGCAGTACTTC
>TRBV10-3|TRBJ1-1|.|few
CAIIKDRNTEAFF
TGTGCCATCATCAAAGACAGGAACACTGAAGCTTTCTTT
>TRBV30|TRBJ1-3|.|.
CAWSVSLRTGNTIYF
TGTGCCTGGAGTGTGAGCTTAAGAACTGGAAACACCATATATTTT
>TRBV7-9|TRBJ2-7|TRBD1|.
CASSTRTGHSYEQYF
TGTGCCAGCAGCACCCGGACAGGGCACTCCTACGAGCAGTACTTC
>TRBV6-4|TRBJ2-1|TRBD2|few
CASSDSLAGGNEQFF
TGTGCCAGCAGTGACTCACTAGCGGGAGGGAATGAGCAGTTCTTC
>TRBV21-1|TRBJ2-7|.|.
CASSKVGTSSTTSYEQYF
TGTGCCAGCAGCAAAGTTGGGACTAGCTCTACAACCTCCTACGAGCAGTACTTC
>TRBV7-9|TRBJ1-1|.|.
CASSLVSPGNTEAFF
TGTGCCAGCAGCTTAGTCAGCCCGGGGAACACTGAAGCTTTCTTT
>TRBV25-1|TRBJ1-2|.|.
CASSETWKGGKNYGYTF
TGTGCCAGCAGTGAAACTTGGAAGGGGGGGAAGAACTATGGCTACACCTTC
>TRBV25-1|TRBJ2-1|.|.
CASSESGSRNEQFF
TGTGCCAGCAGTGAATCGGGAAGCCGGAATGAGCAGTTCTTC
>TRBV7-3|TRBJ2-1|TRBD1|few
CASSLLGQGHNEQFF
TGTGCCAGCAGCTTACTCGGACAGGGCCACAATGAGCAGTTCTTC